These 26 T cell receptor beta chains share one sample of origin, sequenced in a study of response to subunit inactivated influenza vaccine. TCRdb re-called the RT-PCR reads through MiXCR, storing one row per CDR3 protein. The data show over 400,000 distinct CDR3 sequences, roughly 9.7% seen once. The sample was PBMCs from blood, taken roughly 46 days after vaccination. The receptors shown here come from a man aged 45-60 years who received an inactivated influenza vaccine.

This clonotype was seen more than once but under ten times. The CDR3 is CASSQELGLAGAEQFF. CDR3 coding DNA: TGTGCCAGCAGCCAAGAACTGGGGCTAGCGGGGGCCGAGCAGTTCTTC. The J gene is TRBJ2-1, the V gene TRBV4-2; 10 bases line up with TRBD2. Germline lookup yields CDR1 LGHNA and CDR2 YNFKEQ. The CDR3 sequence is 16 residues long. V was clipped by 0 bases and J by 10 bases; unmatched bases: 9.

A few counts support this clonotype. The chain employs TRBV7-9 and TRBJ1-3; 7 positions match TRBD1. Looked up from germline, CDR1 is SEHNR and CDR2 is FQNEAQ (reference sequence). There are 17 residues in the CDR3. Trimming took 8 bases from V and 1 from J; bases not matched to a gene: 14. The DNA for the CDR3 is TGTGCCAGCGTCGGATACGGGACAGCCCATTCTGGAAACACCATATATTTT. Encoded protein: CASVGYGTAHSGNTIYF.

This clonotype was counted ten times or more. The chain employs TRBV20-1 and TRBJ2-7, with D uncertain. CDR1 DFQATT and CDR2 SNEGSKA come from the germline V gene (reference sequence). With 3 bases removed from V and 6 bases from J, the gap between germline ends came to 12 bases. The CDR3 length is 12 residues. This CDR3 is CSASPLGAEQYF. The CDR3 region has the DNA TGCAGTGCTAGCCCCTTAGGAGCCGAGCAGTACTTC.

This chain uses TRBV11-1 with TRBJ2-1; 8 nucleotides agree with TRBD1. Germline-derived CDR1 and CDR2 are SGHAT and FQDESV (reference sequence). J lost 0 bases, V lost 5 bases, and 12 bases had no gene match. The CDR3 loop spans 18 amino acids. The CDR3 reads CASSLRRTGPSSYNEQFF. CDR3 nucleotide sequence: TGTGCCAGCAGCCTCCGTCGGACAGGGCCAAGCTCCTACAATGAGCAGTTCTTC.

A few counts support this clonotype. V is TRBV10-1 and J is TRBJ2-1, with 8 bases fitting TRBD1. CDR1 and CDR2 from the germline V gene are WNHNN and SYGVQD (reference sequence). The CDR3 length is 20 residues. V dropped 2 bases and J dropped 7; count of bases not matched to a gene: 22. In DNA, the CDR3 is TGCGCCAGCAGTGAGCAAGTACTCTATGGGCCAGGGGGCGTTCAAAATGAGCAGTTCTTC. It codes for CASSEQVLYGPGGVQNEQFF.

The chain uses TRBV7-9 and TRBJ2-4; no clear D. The germline V gene encodes CDR1 SEHNR and CDR2 FQNEAQ (reference sequence). This CDR3 comprises 13 residues. V was pared by 5 bases and J by 2 bases, with 7 bases between. In nucleotides, the CDR3 is TGTGCCAGCAGCGAGCTTTCCAAAAACATTCAGTACTTC. It codes for CASSELSKNIQYF.

This clonotype was counted a few times. This rearrangement joins TRBV4-1 to TRBJ2-5; a possible D gene is TRBD1 (7 bases). CDR1 is MGHRA, CDR2 YSYEKL, per germline. This CDR3 comprises 15 residues. The V end was cut by 0 bases, the J end by 4 bases, with 12 bases between. The CDR3 bases are TGCGCCAGCAGCCAAGATAGGAGGGGGCGAGAGACCCAGTACTTC. Translated, it gives CASSQDRRGRETQYF.

This clonotype was counted at least ten times. This chain links TRBV12-3 or TRBV12-4 with TRBJ2-1; 11 bases match TRBD2. V trimming: 3 bases; J trimming: 8 bases; junction bases outside the gene matches: 6. This CDR3 is built from 15 residues. The CDR3 reads CASSFETSGIHEQFF. CDR3 DNA: TGTGCCAGCAGTTTTGAGACTAGCGGGATCCATGAGCAGTTCTTC.

This clonotype was seen a few times. The chain carries TRBV15 and TRBJ2-2; D is uncertain. With 0 bases removed from V and 7 bases from J, the gap between germline ends came to 9 bases. This CDR3 comprises 14 residues. CDR1 and CDR2 (germline): LNHNV, YYDKDF (reference sequence). CDR3 protein: CATSREKVGGELFF. DNA of the CDR3: TGTGCCACCAGCAGAGAAAAGGTTGGCGGGGAGCTGTTTTTT.

This chain connects TRBV28 to TRBJ2-1; the D gene is possibly TRBD1 (6 bases). Trimming removed 5 bases at V and 1 base at J, with 15 bases between. Germline CDR1 MDHEN, CDR2 SYDVKM. This CDR3 comprises 16 residues. CDR3 sequence: CASSSEGEISYNEQFF. The DNA of the CDR3 is TGTGCCAGCAGTAGTGAGGGGGAGATTTCCTACAATGAGCAGTTCTTC.

This clonotype was seen repeatedly, ten times or more. The chain joins TRBV5-1 to TRBJ2-2; D may be TRBD1 or TRBD2 (5 bases each). V gave up 4 bases and J gave up 5 bases, with 12 bases separating them. Germline V CDR1 and CDR2: SGHRS, YFSETQ. This CDR3 has 14 residues. As DNA, the CDR3 is TGCGCCAGCAGCCCGGGACCTTTGACCGGGGAGCTGTTTTTT. Residues: CASSPGPLTGELFF. Full variable domain (rest looked up from reference TRBV5-1 and TRBJ2-2): KAGVTQTPRYLIKTRGQQVTLSCSPISGHRSVSWYQQTPGQGLQFLFEYFSETQRNKGNFPGRFSGRQFSNSRSEMNVSTLELGDSALYLCASSPGPLTGELFFGEGSRLTVL.

This clonotype was recorded a few times. This rearrangement joins TRBV7-9 to TRBJ1-1; weak D call: TRBD1 (5 bases). Trimming took off 5 bases at V and 0 bases at J, with 16 bases between the two ends. The CDR3 runs 16 residues. Germline CDR1 is SEHNR and CDR2 is FQNEAQ (reference sequence). This chain's CDR3 is CASSPRTGTVNTEAFF. For the CDR3, the DNA is TGTGCCAGCAGCCCCCGCACCGGGACGGTGAACACTGAAGCTTTCTTT.

The rearrangement uses TRBV7-9 and TRBJ2-2; either TRBD1 or TRBD2 may fit D (5 bases each). Germline V gene lookup returns CDR1 SEHNR and CDR2 FQNEAQ (reference sequence). V was shortened by 2 bases and J by 2 bases, with 12 bases between the two germline ends. The CDR3 consists of 16 residues. The CDR3 region is CASSLFQGANTGELFF. Here the CDR3 DNA reads TGTGCCAGCAGCTTATTCCAGGGAGCCAACACCGGGGAGCTGTTTTTT.

The sample holds many counts of this clonotype. This sequence joins TRBV28 and TRBJ2-2, with no clear D. With 5 bases removed from V and 5 bases from J, the gap between germline ends came to 6 bases. CDR1 is MDHEN, CDR2 SYDVKM, per germline. This CDR3 region has 12 residues. CDR3 sequence: CASSTPTGELFF. The CDR3 DNA follows: TGTGCCAGCAGTACACCGACCGGGGAGCTGTTTTTT.

The rearrangement links TRBV7-2 to TRBJ2-3; D remains unclear. The germline gives CDR1 SGHTA, CDR2 FQGNSA. The CDR3 length is 13 residues. Trimming left V 8 bases short and J 5 bases short, with 14 bases between. The chain's CDR3 is CASRLPQLDTQYF. CDR3 nucleotides: TGTGCCAGCCGATTACCACAGTTAGATACGCAGTATTTT.

The table lists this clonotype with a few counts. The DNA of the CDR3 is TGTGCCAGCAGCCAAGGCCTCAGGCGCACCGGGGAGCTGTTTTTT. Protein sequence: CASSQGLRRTGELFF. The chain combines TRBV14 with TRBJ2-2, with D unresolved. The CDR3 has 15 amino acids. V was trimmed by 1 base and J by 4 bases, leaving 10 bases between them. Germline-derived CDR1 and CDR2 are SGHDN and FVKESK. Full variable domain (rest looked up from reference TRBV14 and TRBJ2-2): EAGVTQFPSHSVIEKGQTVTLRCDPISGHDNLYWYRRVMGKEIKFLLHFVKESKQDESGMPNNRFLAERTGGTYSTLKVQPAELEDSGVYFCASSQGLRRTGELFFGEGSRLTVL.

This clonotype was counted only a few times. The chain couples TRBV11-2 to TRBJ2-5, with TRBD1 matching over 10 bases. The CDR3 extends over 16 amino acids. Germline V lookup: CDR1 SGHAT, CDR2 FQNNGV. Losses at the gene ends were 2 bases for V and 9 bases for J; bases not matched to a gene: 12. In nucleotides, the CDR3 is TGTGCCAGCAGCTTATCAAGGACAGGGGGTACGAGGGCCCAGTACTTC. It translates to CASSLSRTGGTRAQYF.

This clonotype appeared a few times. The V gene is TRBV28, the J gene TRBJ2-3, with TRBD1 matching over 7 bases. The germline CDR1 and CDR2 sequences are MDHEN and SYDVKM. The CDR3 contains 18 residues. J gave up 3 bases and V 7 bases, and 19 bases lay outside the gene matches. The CDR3 sequence is CASTMSGTAPGETDTQYF. The CDR3 DNA is TGTGCCAGCACCATGTCCGGGACAGCCCCCGGAGAAACAGATACGCAGTATTTT.

This clonotype was recorded a few times. The gene calls are TRBV6-1 and TRBJ1-4, with 8 bases identical to TRBD1. Germline V gene lookup returns CDR1 MNHNS and CDR2 SASEGT. V lost 8 bases to trimming and J lost 7 bases; unmatched junction nucleotides: 12. This CDR3 has 15 residues. This CDR3 reads CASADSGGIGEKLFF. The CDR3 DNA is TGTGCCAGCGCGGACTCAGGGGGCATCGGTGAAAAACTGTTTTTT.

This clonotype was seen a handful of times. The rearrangement links TRBV4-2 to TRBJ1-1; no clear D gene. Looked up from germline, CDR1 is LGHNA and CDR2 is YNFKEQ. Trimming removed 0 bases from V and 2 bases from J, with 7 bases in between. This CDR3 region has 14 residues. The CDR3 DNA follows: TGTGCCAGCAGCCAAGAGCGGGTTAACACTGAAGCTTTCTTT. The encoded protein is CASSQERVNTEAFF.

The CDR3 DNA follows: TGTGCCAGCAGTACCATCACTCGGGTCTATGGCTACACCTTC. Its protein is CASSTITRVYGYTF. The gene calls are TRBV12-3 or TRBV12-4 and TRBJ1-2; no definite D call. V was trimmed by 5 bases and J by 4 bases, leaving 14 bases between them. CDR3 size: 14 residues.

This clonotype was counted between two and nine times. The chain's CDR3 is CASSQEWAPRDSHYEQYF. The CDR3 region has the DNA TGCGCCAGCAGCCAAGAGTGGGCTCCGAGGGACAGCCACTACGAGCAGTACTTC. The chain carries TRBV4-3 and TRBJ2-7, with TRBD1 matching over 7 bases. This CDR3 comprises 18 residues. Trimming removed 0 bases from V and 3 bases from J; junction bases left unmatched: 14. CDR1 and CDR2 (germline): LGHNA, YSLEER.

The V and J genes are TRBV5-1 and TRBJ1-3, with D tentatively TRBD1 (5 bases). The germline V gene has CDR1 SGHRS and CDR2 YFSETQ. Trimming took 0 bases from V and 2 from J, leaving 9 bases between them. The CDR3 covers 15 residues. The CDR3 DNA follows: TGCGCCAGCAGCTTGGACGCAGGGCCTGGAAACACCATATATTTT. This translates into CASSLDAGPGNTIYF.

This sequence joins TRBV5-6 and TRBJ2-5; TRBD1 matches 7 bases. V lost 4 bases to trimming and J lost 4 bases; unmatched junction nucleotides: 7. CDR1 and CDR2 from the germline V gene are SGHDT and YYEEEE. The CDR3 loop spans 14 amino acids. CDR3 nucleotides: TGTGCCAGCAGCGAACGACAGGGCGCAGAGACCCAGTACTTC. Its translation: CASSERQGAETQYF.

The chain couples TRBV11-2 to TRBJ2-4, with TRBD2 matching 8 bases. CDR3 length: 16 amino acids. The germline gives CDR1 SGHAT, CDR2 FQNNGV. J lost 1 base, V lost 4 bases, and 6 bases had no gene match. CDR3 sequence reads: CASSSIRTSAKNIQYF. As DNA, the CDR3 is TGTGCCAGCAGCTCCATTCGGACTAGCGCCAAAAACATTCAGTACTTC.

In its sample, this clonotype was seen many times. The chain combines TRBV12-3 or TRBV12-4 with TRBJ1-1; a possible D gene is TRBD1 (5 bases). The CDR3 runs to 12 residues. Trimming took 5 bases from V and 6 from J, leaving 10 bases between them. The CDR3 protein is CASSVTVSEAFF. The CDR3 DNA reads TGTGCCAGCAGTGTGACAGTTTCTGAAGCTTTCTTT.